Presented here are 25 T cell receptor beta chains from one specimen sequenced in a study of beta chain features in type 1 diabetes. Expressed TCRB transcripts were sequenced because the isolated RNA had all been reverse transcribed beforehand. Here immunoSEQ multiplex PCR was the method, and the copy in TCRdb shows in-frame clones only, minus some. The sample holds hundreds of thousands of clones, roughly an eighth seen once. Study results and caveats: TCRB CDR3s were moderately but significantly shorter in Type 1 diabetes patients in all four CD4+ subsets.

Their cognate antigens are unknown. Sequencing input: naive CD4+ T cells from blood. The receptors were sampled from a man aged 25-45 years with type 1 diabetes.

The rearrangement joins TRBV7-9 to TRBJ2-6; D perhaps matches TRBD2 (5 bases). The germline V and J ends were trimmed by 3 bases and 1 base, with 7 bases remaining between them. Germline-derived CDR1 and CDR2 are SEHNR and FQNEAQ (reference sequence). This CDR3 contains 15 residues. The CDR3 nucleotides are TGTGCCAGCAGCTTTTCGGGGTCTGGGGCCAACGTCCTGACTTTC. Translating it yields CASSFSGSGANVLTF.

Only a few counts were recorded for this clone. The rearrangement joins TRBV4-3 to TRBJ1-5; no clear D. In germline, CDR1 is LGHNA, CDR2 YSLEER. Deletions cut 3 bases from V and 5 bases from J, with 11 bases between. The length of the CDR3 is 14 residues. The CDR3 DNA reads TGCGCCAGCAGCCAGGTCCGGGGTTATCAGCCCCAGCATTTT. It translates to CASSQVRGYQPQHF.

V usage is TRBV28 and J usage is TRBJ1-5; D call uncertain. Germline CDR1 and CDR2: MDHEN and SYDVKM. This CDR3 contains 14 residues. V lost 8 bases and J lost 0, with 11 bases in between. The CDR3 nucleotides are TGTGCCAGCTCTCAGATTTATAGCAATCAGCCCCAGCATTTT. This encodes CASSQIYSNQPQHF.

This clone was seen only a few times. The chain couples TRBV18 to TRBJ1-5; D remains unclear. The germline V and J ends were trimmed by 3 bases and 6 bases, with 18 bases remaining between them. This CDR3 spans 16 amino acids. The germline V gene has CDR1 KGHSH and CDR2 LQKENI. The chain's CDR3 is CASSPDSGAGGQPQHF. The CDR3 DNA reads TGTGCCAGCTCACCTGACTCAGGCGCTGGAGGTCAGCCCCAGCATTTT.

This clone was seen many times. The chain employs TRBV4-3 and TRBJ2-7, with 9 bases aligning to TRBD2. The CDR3 consists of 13 residues. J lost 4 bases, V lost 5 bases, and 3 bases had no gene match. Looked up from germline, CDR1 is LGHNA and CDR2 is YSLEER. CDR3 sequence (DNA): TGCGCCAGCAGCAAGGGACTAGCATACGAGCAGTACTTC. Its protein product is CASSKGLAYEQYF.

This clone was seen a few times. The chain is built from TRBV7-9 and TRBJ1-2, with unresolved D. The CDR3 sequence is 12 residues long. V lost 1 base and J lost 4, with 4 bases in between. Germline CDR1 and CDR2: SEHNR and FQNEAQ (reference sequence). The CDR3 sequence: CASSLVGYGYTF. The CDR3 DNA sequence: TGTGCCAGCAGCTTAGTCGGCTATGGCTACACCTTC.

This rearrangement joins TRBV27 to TRBJ1-5; no clear D. V was clipped by 4 bases and J by 0 bases, with 10 bases between them. The CDR3 extends over 15 amino acids. Germline CDR1 reads MNHEY; CDR2 reads SMNVEV (reference sequence). The DNA of the CDR3 is TGTGCCAGCAGTTGGCTTGCCGATAGCAATCAGCCCCAGCATTTT. Protein: CASSWLADSNQPQHF.

The rearrangement joins TRBV7-2 to TRBJ2-7; weak D call: TRBD1 (5 bases). The ends were cut back, 5 bases at V and 3 bases at J, with 17 bases in the middle. CDR3 size: 15 residues. The germline CDR1 and CDR2 sequences are SGHTA and FQGNSA. In nucleotides, the CDR3 is TGTGCCAGCAGCCCAACGTGGGGCTCCTACTACGAGCAGTACTTC. Its translation: CASSPTWGSYYEQYF.

This clone was recorded a few times. The chain carries TRBV5-1 and TRBJ2-1; the match to TRBD2 covers 8 bases. Germline-derived CDR1 and CDR2 are SGHRS and YFSETQ. Trimming took 4 bases from V and 7 from J; bases not matched to a gene: 10. CDR3 size: 15 residues. The CDR3 region is CASSPAAGAWNEQFF. The CDR3 DNA follows: TGCGCCAGCAGCCCGGCAGCGGGAGCGTGGAATGAGCAGTTCTTC.

The sample holds one count of this clone. J is TRBJ2-5 and V is TRBV2, with D maybe TRBD2 (5 bases). Germline lookup yields CDR1 SNHLY and CDR2 FYNNEI. V dropped 5 bases and J dropped 2 bases, with 6 bases sitting between them. The CDR3 is made up of 12 amino acids. The DNA for the CDR3 is TGTGCCAGCAGTCGAGGGCAAGAGACCCAGTACTTC. Translation: CASSRGQETQYF.

This clone appeared a few times. The chain recombines TRBV10-3 with TRBJ1-1, with D maybe TRBD1 (6 bases). From germline, CDR1 is ENHRY and CDR2 SYGVKD. V lost 9 bases and J lost 1, with 15 bases in between. This CDR3 is 14 amino acids long. The CDR3 DNA reads as TGTGCCATAGGAGGGGGAGGGACGAACACTGAAGCTTTCTTT. It encodes CAIGGGGTNTEAFF.

V and J are TRBV4-2 and TRBJ1-3; D remains ambiguous. The length of the CDR3 is 14 residues. V shed 4 bases and J shed 3 bases, with 10 bases lying between them. The germline gives CDR1 LGHNA, CDR2 YNFKEQ. Here the CDR3 reads CASSPILFGNTIYF. DNA of the CDR3: TGTGCCAGCAGCCCTATACTCTTTGGAAACACCATATATTTT.

This clone was seen more than once but under ten times. The chain couples TRBV28 to TRBJ2-3; D not resolved. There are 12 residues in the CDR3. The germline gives CDR1 MDHEN, CDR2 SYDVKM. Trimming cost V 11 bases and J 6 bases, with 15 bases left between them. CDR3 sequence (DNA): TGTGCCTCGAGAGCGCCTCGGGATACGCAGTATTTT. Its protein is CASRAPRDTQYF.

This clone was observed a handful of times. V is TRBV5-1 and J is TRBJ2-1; 8 bases fit TRBD2. J was trimmed by 4 bases and V by 4 bases; bases with no gene match: 4. This CDR3 comprises 14 residues. CDR1 SGHRS and CDR2 YFSETQ come from the germline V gene. The CDR3 protein is CASSETSEYNEQFF. In DNA form, the CDR3 reads TGCGCCAGCAGCGAGACTAGCGAGTACAATGAGCAGTTCTTC.

CDR3 bases: TGTGCCAGCAGTTCCCCAGGGGGCGGGAGCTCCTACGAGCAGTACTTC. This encodes CASSSPGGGSSYEQYF. The genes are TRBV28 and TRBJ2-7; D might be TRBD1 (8 bases). Per the germline V gene, CDR1 is MDHEN and CDR2 is SYDVKM. The CDR3 has 16 residues. Trimming took off 4 bases at V and 0 bases at J, with 16 bases between the two ends.

This clone has just a few counts. The rearrangement uses TRBV5-1 and TRBJ2-7; 14 nucleotides align to TRBD2. The germline V gene encodes CDR1 SGHRS and CDR2 YFSETQ. The junction had 7 bases not matched to a gene; V was cut back by 5 bases and J by 6 bases. The CDR3 is 15 residues long. The CDR3 protein is CASSPGLAGEGEQYF. The CDR3 coding sequence is TGCGCCAGCAGTCCGGGACTAGCGGGAGAAGGCGAGCAGTACTTC. Complete variable domain (other parts from reference TRBV5-1 and TRBJ2-7): KAGVTQTPRYLIKTRGQQVTLSCSPISGHRSVSWYQQTPGQGLQFLFEYFSETQRNKGNFPGRFSGRQFSNSRSEMNVSTLELGDSALYLCASSPGLAGEGEQYFGPGTRLTVT.

This clone was seen more than once but under ten times. The gene calls are TRBV7-2 and TRBJ2-1; D perhaps matches TRBD1 (6 bases). The V gene's germline CDR1 is SGHTA and CDR2 FQGNSA. This CDR3 region has 13 residues. V lost 4 bases to trimming and J lost 4 bases, with 8 bases between them. In nucleotides, the CDR3 is TGTGCCAGCAGCTCGGGACAATACAATGAGCAGTTCTTC. Translated: CASSSGQYNEQFF. The variable domain in full, with the rest retrieved from reference TRBV7-2 and TRBJ2-1, is GAGVSQSPSNKVTEKGKDVELRCDPISGHTALYWYRQSLGQGLEFLIYFQGNSAPDKSGLPSDRFSAERTGGSVSTLTIQRTQQEDSAVYLCASSSGQYNEQFFGPGTRLTVL.

The rearrangement uses TRBV28 and TRBJ2-7, with 8 bases fitting TRBD1. The CDR3 has 13 amino acids. The germline CDR1 and CDR2 sequences are MDHEN and SYDVKM. V trimming: 10 bases; J trimming: 0 bases; junction bases outside the gene matches: 5. The CDR3 region has the DNA TGTGCCACGGACAGGGAAAGCTCCTACGAGCAGTACTTC. Translating it yields CATDRESSYEQYF.

V gene TRBV7-9 combines with J gene TRBJ2-5; maybe TRBD2 (5 bases). Deletions cut 1 base from V and 5 bases from J, with 14 bases between. The CDR3 is 15 amino acids. Germline V gene lookup returns CDR1 SEHNR and CDR2 FQNEAQ (reference sequence). This chain's CDR3 is CASSLDLGIGETQYF. CDR3 DNA sequence: TGTGCCAGCAGCTTAGATCTCGGGATCGGTGAGACCCAGTACTTC.

This sequence joins TRBV5-1 and TRBJ1-4; 9 bases agree with TRBD1. This CDR3 comprises 15 residues. CDR1 and CDR2 from the germline V gene are SGHRS and YFSETQ. V was pared by 4 bases and J by 8 bases, with 9 bases of the junction left unmatched. The CDR3 DNA is TGCGCCAGCAGCGCCGGGACAGGGAACGGAGAAAAACTGTTTTTT. This gives the protein CASSAGTGNGEKLFF.

J is TRBJ1-1 and V is TRBV29-1; 7 positions match TRBD1. CDR1 and CDR2 (germline): SQVTM, ANQGSEA. This CDR3 is 16 amino acids long. Germline trimming cut 6 bases from V and 3 bases from J; bases unmatched to any gene: 16. The CDR3 spells CSVQTWDSLVDTEAFF. The CDR3 DNA is TGCAGCGTCCAGACATGGGACAGCCTGGTGGACACTGAAGCTTTCTTT. The full variable domain, its missing parts supplied by reference TRBV29-1 and TRBJ1-1, is SAVISQKPSRDICQRGTSLTIQCQVDSQVTMMFWYRQQPGQSLTLIATANQGSEATYESGFVIDKFPISRPNLTFSTLTVSNMSPEDSSIYLCSVQTWDSLVDTEAFFGQGTRLTVV.

This clone was counted between two and nine times. CDR3 sequence (DNA): TGTGCCAGCTTAACGCGCGGGGAGACCCAGTACTTC. Its translation: CASLTRGETQYF. V gene TRBV7-9 combines with J gene TRBJ2-5; TRBD2 might be the D (5 bases). This CDR3 has 12 residues. Trimming shortened V by 8 bases and J by 5 bases, and 12 bases separated the two germline ends. The germline V gene encodes CDR1 SEHNR and CDR2 FQNEAQ (reference sequence).

This clone has a handful of counts. The chain joins TRBV2 to TRBJ2-7; the match to TRBD1 covers 8 bases. In germline, CDR1 is SNHLY, CDR2 FYNNEI. Trimming took 5 bases from V and 6 from J; bases not matched to a gene: 9. The CDR3 is 14 amino acids. This chain's CDR3 is CASSSRTGHGEQYF. The DNA for the CDR3 is TGTGCCAGCAGTTCCAGGACAGGGCACGGCGAGCAGTACTTC.

J is TRBJ2-2 and V is TRBV7-3, with D possibly TRBD2 on 5 matching bases. Germline lookup yields CDR1 SGHTA and CDR2 FQGTGA. The V and J ends lost 2 bases and 6 bases respectively, with 13 bases between them. The CDR3 consists of 15 residues. CDR3 residues: CASSLVAGRPGELFF. Here the CDR3 DNA reads TGTGCCAGCAGCTTAGTGGCGGGTCGGCCCGGGGAGCTGTTTTTT.

This clone has more than one count but fewer than ten. The chain uses TRBV4-3 and TRBJ2-3, with TRBD2 matching over 7 bases. The germline V gene encodes CDR1 LGHNA and CDR2 YSLEER. This CDR3 spans 17 amino acids. V was clipped by 7 bases and J by 1 base; unmatched bases: 14. CDR3 region: CASTKRAAGEGTDTQYF. CDR3 bases: TGCGCCAGCACCAAGCGGGCCGCGGGAGAGGGCACAGATACGCAGTATTTT.